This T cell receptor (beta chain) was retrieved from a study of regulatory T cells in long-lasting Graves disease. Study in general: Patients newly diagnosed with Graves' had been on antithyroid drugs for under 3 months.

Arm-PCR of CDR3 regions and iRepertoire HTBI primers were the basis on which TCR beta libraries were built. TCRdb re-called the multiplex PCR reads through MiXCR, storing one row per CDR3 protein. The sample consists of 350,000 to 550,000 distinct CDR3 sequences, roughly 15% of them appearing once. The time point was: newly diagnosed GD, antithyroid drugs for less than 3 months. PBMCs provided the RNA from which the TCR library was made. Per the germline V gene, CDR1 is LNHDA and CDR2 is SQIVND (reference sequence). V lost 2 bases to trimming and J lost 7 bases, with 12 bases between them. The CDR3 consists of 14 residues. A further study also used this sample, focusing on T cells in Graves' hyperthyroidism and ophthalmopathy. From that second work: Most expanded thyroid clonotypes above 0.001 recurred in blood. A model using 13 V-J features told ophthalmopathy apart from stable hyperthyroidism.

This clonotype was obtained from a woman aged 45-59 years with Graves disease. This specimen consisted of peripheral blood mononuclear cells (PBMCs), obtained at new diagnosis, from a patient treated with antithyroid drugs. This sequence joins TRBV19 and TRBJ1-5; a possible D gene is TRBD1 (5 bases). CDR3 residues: CASSIQGSGQPQHF. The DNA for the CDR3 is TGTGCCAGTAGTATACAGGGATCCGGGCAGCCCCAGCATTTT.